The present TCR beta chain was sequenced within a study of shared clonotypes between healthy human individuals. The protocol was immunoSEQ multiplex PCR, while the TCRdb copy is restricted to in-frame clones and leaves out a portion. The sample has approximately 2.3 million clones, 90% to 95% seen once. CDR1 is SGDLS, CDR2 YYNGEE, per germline. The CDR3 loop spans 16 amino acids. Between the trimmed V and J ends, which lost 0 bases and 5 bases, there was a span of 17 bases. The sequence was collected from a man between 18 and 35 years old in good health. Some clones in this sample may be carry-over from other donors' samples. The sample consisted of naive CD4+ T cells from PBMCs. This sample's subset: CD45RA+ positively selected. The chain couples TRBV9 to TRBJ1-2; D is uncertain. The DNA for the CDR3 is TGTGCCAGCAGCGTAGGAGCCAGTCGGGCCCTTTATGGCTACACCTTC. Translation: CASSVGASRALYGYTF.